These T cell receptor beta chains were read from a single sample in a study of blood T cell repertoires in COVID-19. Using immunoSEQ multiplex PCR, the repertoire was profiled, and TCRdb retains in-frame clones only, with some absent. The sample lists under 55,000 clones, roughly 88% occurring once. The sequenced sample consisted of peripheral blood. Source of these receptors: a human donor in a cohort sampled during active COVID-19. Each CDR3 is given with its conserved first and last residue. A D gene is named only where the DNA matches it firmly. Only part of the rows carry a size: once, few, many, or a class if the clone is expanded.

J	size	D	V	CDR3	DNA
TRBJ1-4	NA	NA	TRBV14	CASSQDHQGLGGLFF	TGTGCCAGCAGCCAAGATCATCAGGGACTAGGGGGGCTGTTTTTT
TRBJ1-5	NA	NA	TRBV6-2/TRBV6-3	CASSYEGRTNQPQHF	TGTGCCAGCAGTTACGAGGGGAGGACCAATCAGCCCCAGCATTTT
TRBJ1-5	NA	NA	TRBV6-5	CAIKGGSNQPQHF	TGTGCCATAAAGGGGGGGAGCAATCAGCCCCAGCATTTT
TRBJ2-2	few	TRBD2	TRBV5-1	CASSLGTSSTGELFF	TGCGCCAGCAGCTTGGGGACTAGCTCAACCGGGGAGCTGTTTTTT
TRBJ2-1	NA	TRBD1	TRBV2	CASSATGIEQFF	TGTGCCAGCAGCGCGACAGGGATTGAGCAGTTCTTC
TRBJ2-1	NA	TRBD2	TRBV5-1	CASSQLAGGTYNEQFF	TGCGCCAGCAGCCAATTAGCGGGAGGTACCTACAATGAGCAGTTCTTC
TRBJ2-7	NA	TRBD2	TRBV11-3	CASSLGGGSAYEQYF	TGTGCCAGCAGCTTAGGGGGAGGGTCGGCCTACGAGCAGTACTTC
TRBJ1-4	once	NA	TRBV28	CASLGDEKLFF	TGTGCCAGCCTTGGAGATGAAAAACTGTTTTTT
TRBJ1-1	NA	TRBD1	TRBV9	CASSAGTGFIPEAFF	TGTGCCAGCAGCGCCGGGACAGGGTTTATCCCTGAAGCTTTCTTT
TRBJ1-2	NA	NA	TRBV28	CASSYPGVDVRFYGYTF	TGTGCCAGCAGTTATCCAGGGGTAGATGTTCGATTTTATGGCTACACCTTC
TRBJ1-2	NA	TRBD1	TRBV18	CASSKTTGTGGQYGYGYTF	TGTGCCAGCTCAAAAACAACCGGGACAGGGGGCCAATATGGATATGGCTACACCTTC
TRBJ1-5	NA	NA	TRBV30	CAVQTYSNQPQHF	TGTGCCGTACAGACATATAGCAATCAGCCCCAGCATTTT
TRBJ2-7	NA	NA	TRBV4-3	CASSQRGKGYEQYF	TGCGCCAGCAGCCAACGAGGGAAAGGCTACGAGCAGTACTTC
TRBJ2-2	NA	NA	TRBV5-1	CASSLSQANTGELFF	TGCGCCAGCAGCTTGTCACAGGCGAACACCGGGGAGCTGTTTTTT
TRBJ2-7	NA	NA	TRBV7-8	CASSSATGLDEQYF	TGTGCCAGCAGCTCTGCCACCGGTCTGGACGAGCAGTACTTC
TRBJ2-7	NA	NA	TRBV9	CASSVAAGYEQYF	TGTGCCAGCAGCGTAGCGGCAGGGTACGAGCAGTACTTC
TRBJ2-5	NA	NA	TRBV19	CASSMGQVKETQYF	TGTGCCAGTAGTATGGGTCAGGTTAAAGAGACCCAGTACTTC
TRBJ1-1	NA	NA	TRBV11-2	CASSSHPGLETEAFF	TGTGCCAGCAGCTCTCACCCAGGGTTGGAGACTGAAGCTTTCTTT
TRBJ2-1	once	TRBD2	TRBV10-3	CAIRSILAGGENEQFF	TGTGCCATCAGATCTATTCTAGCGGGGGGGGAGAATGAGCAGTTCTTC
TRBJ2-3	NA	TRBD2	TRBV30	CAWSPPNSGASTDTQYF	TGTGCCTGGAGCCCCCCAAATAGCGGGGCTAGCACAGATACGCAGTATTTT
TRBJ2-5	NA	TRBD2	TRBV2	CASLKSGLAGETQYF	TGTGCCAGTCTCAAATCCGGACTAGCGGGAGAGACCCAGTACTTC
TRBJ2-6	NA	TRBD2	TRBV3-1/TRBV3-2	CASSQGLAGGSGANVLTF	TGTGCCAGCAGCCAAGGACTAGCGGGCGGCTCTGGGGCCAACGTCCTGACTTTC
TRBJ2-7	NA	NA	TRBV5-1	CASSLAGSTGTYEQYF	TGCGCCAGCAGCTTGGCGGGTTCGACAGGAACCTACGAGCAGTACTTC
TRBJ1-1	NA	NA	TRBV5-1	CASSLDAGRIPEAFF	TGCGCCAGCTCGCTTGACGCAGGCAGGATCCCTGAAGCTTTCTTT
TRBJ2-1	NA	TRBD2	TRBV6-2/TRBV6-3	CASSYSGTSGIYNEQFF	TGTGCCAGCAGTTACTCCGGGACTAGCGGGATTTACAATGAGCAGTTCTTC
TRBJ2-7	NA	NA	TRBV20-1	CSAPGWDEQYF	TGCAGTGCTCCAGGGTGGGACGAGCAGTACTTC
TRBJ2-1	NA	TRBD1	TRBV9	CASSEPGQGVHEQFF	TGTGCCAGCAGCGAACCGGGACAGGGGGTACATGAGCAGTTCTTC
TRBJ2-1	NA	TRBD2	TRBV2	CASSELGLAGYNEQFF	TGTGCCAGCAGTGAATTGGGCCTAGCGGGCTACAATGAGCAGTTCTTC
TRBJ2-2	NA	NA	TRBV5-4	CASSESYSSTGELFF	TGTGCCAGCAGCGAGAGCTACTCGAGCACCGGGGAGCTGTTTTTT
TRBJ2-2	NA	NA	TRBV19	CASSSRRGGENTGELFF	TGTGCCAGTAGTTCCCGGCGGGGCGGGGAGAACACCGGGGAGCTGTTTTTT
TRBJ1-2	NA	TRBD1	TRBV4-1	CASSPAGQGSHGYTF	TGCGCCAGCAGCCCCGCGGGACAGGGTTCCCATGGCTACACCTTC
TRBJ1-1	few	NA	TRBV4-1	CASRVRTDLNTEAFF	TGCGCCAGCAGAGTAAGGACAGACCTGAACACTGAAGCTTTCTTT
TRBJ2-1	NA	TRBD2	TRBV12-3/TRBV12-4	CASRPSGNEQFF	TGTGCCAGCAGACCTAGCGGCAATGAGCAGTTCTTC
TRBJ1-2	NA	NA	TRBV6-4	CASREVGQPNYGYTF	TGTGCCAGCAGGGAAGTGGGGCAGCCTAACTATGGCTACACCTTC